The 17 T cell receptor beta chains below were found in one sample sequenced in a study of control samples from healthy donors and cancer patients. Generated by immunoSEQ multiplex PCR, the TCRdb table keeps only in-frame clones and is missing some. The sample shows about 180,000 clones, around 91% of them seen only once. Sequencing input: blood. Receptor source: a woman aged 45-65 years in good health.

The chain is built from TRBV5-1 and TRBJ1-1, with 7 bases fitting TRBD1. CDR3 length equals 15 residues. V was clipped by 5 bases and J by 7 bases; unmatched bases: 14. CDR1 SGHRS and CDR2 YFSETQ come from the germline V gene. The CDR3 loop is CASRRLTGRGGEAFF. The CDR3 DNA reads as TGCGCCAGCAGACGTTTGACAGGGCGGGGGGGTGAAGCTTTCTTT. The whole variable domain, remainder taken from reference TRBV5-1 and TRBJ1-1, is KAGVTQTPRYLIKTRGQQVTLSCSPISGHRSVSWYQQTPGQGLQFLFEYFSETQRNKGNFPGRFSGRQFSNSRSEMNVSTLELGDSALYLCASRRLTGRGGEAFFGQGTRLTVV.

The gene calls are TRBV23-1 and TRBJ1-5, with no clear D. TRBV23-1 is annotated as an ORF whose role is uncertain. Trimming removed 4 bases from V and 2 bases from J, with 21 bases in between. The CDR3 is made up of 18 amino acids. CDR3 loop: CASSPRGGSRLGNQPQHF. The DNA for the CDR3 is TGCGCCAGCAGTCCTCGCGGTGGCTCCAGGTTGGGCAATCAGCCCCAGCATTTT.

V usage is TRBV30 and J usage is TRBJ2-2; TRBD2 matches 16 bases. CDR1 and CDR2 from the germline V gene are GTSNPN and SVGIG (reference sequence). This CDR3 is 14 amino acids long. The V segment lost 3 bases and the J segment 12 bases; nucleotides outside the gene matches: 4. The chain's CDR3 is CAWSLGLAGGKLFF. The CDR3 coding sequence is TGTGCCTGGAGCCTGGGACTAGCGGGAGGGAAGCTGTTTTTT.

This clone was detected once. In the same sample, other DNA sequences code for this CDR3. This chain links TRBV5-1 with TRBJ1-2; D uncertain. Trimming cost V 0 bases and J 3 bases, with 9 bases left between them. This CDR3 region has 14 residues. CDR1 and CDR2 from the germline V gene are SGHRS and YFSETQ. CDR3 sequence: CASSLESVYYGYTF. CDR3 bases: TGCGCCAGCAGCTTGGAGTCAGTTTACTATGGCTACACCTTC. Looking up the rest from reference TRBV5-1 and TRBJ1-2 gives the full variable domain: KAGVTQTPRYLIKTRGQQVTLSCSPISGHRSVSWYQQTPGQGLQFLFEYFSETQRNKGNFPGRFSGRQFSNSRSEMNVSTLELGDSALYLCASSLESVYYGYTFGSGTRLTVV.

The chain employs TRBV12-3 or TRBV12-4 and TRBJ1-2; the D is unclear. Trimming took off 4 bases at V and 8 bases at J, with 11 bases between the two ends. The CDR3 totals 12 residues. The CDR3: CASSSSNTGYTF. In DNA form, the CDR3 reads TGTGCCAGCAGTTCTAGTAATACGGGCTACACCTTC.

Only a few counts were recorded for this clone. The J gene is TRBJ1-4, the V gene TRBV9; the D gene is possibly TRBD1 (6 bases). Germline values: CDR1 SGDLS, CDR2 YYNGEE. The germline V and J ends were trimmed by 4 bases and 2 bases, with 18 bases remaining between them. The CDR3 runs to 17 residues. The CDR3 nucleotides read TGTGCCAGCAGCTCCATACAGGGTGGGCTGACTAATGAAAAACTGTTTTTT. This translates into CASSSIQGGLTNEKLFF.

The chain recombines TRBV20-1 with TRBJ2-1, with TRBD2 identical over 9 bases. Germline loops: CDR1 DFQATT, CDR2 SNEGSKA (reference sequence). After removal of 6 bases from V and 0 bases from J, the junction contained 3 bases not matched to a gene. This CDR3 spans 14 amino acids. The CDR3 region is CSASSGSSYNEQFF. CDR3 in DNA: TGCAGTGCCAGTAGCGGGAGCTCCTACAATGAGCAGTTCTTC.

The chain couples TRBV9 to TRBJ1-4, with D perhaps matching TRBD1 (5 bases). The CDR3 has 15 amino acids. Trimming cost V 0 bases and J 4 bases, with 10 bases left between them. The V gene's germline CDR1 is SGDLS and CDR2 YYNGEE. CDR3 loop: CASSVGAGINEKLFF. In nucleotides, the CDR3 is TGTGCCAGCAGCGTAGGCGCAGGGATTAATGAAAAACTGTTTTTT.

This chain connects TRBV7-2 to TRBJ2-2, with D hard to call. CDR3 length: 16 residues. V gave up 4 bases and J gave up 10 bases, with 22 bases separating them. CDR1 and CDR2 from the germline V gene are SGHTA and FQGNSA. CDR3 DNA sequence: TGTGCCAGCAGCTCCAAACTTACAGCTTTCGAGGTGGAGCTGTTTTTT. Encoded protein: CASSSKLTAFEVELFF.

The chain joins TRBV5-4 to TRBJ2-1; 7 nucleotides line up with TRBD1. CDR3 length equals 15 residues. V trimming: 2 bases; J trimming: 6 bases; junction bases outside the gene matches: 8. The V gene's germline CDR1 is SGHNT and CDR2 YYREEE (reference sequence). Here the CDR3 DNA reads TGTGCCAGCAGCTTAGGGACAGAGTCTTTCAATGAGCAGTTCTTC. Translation: CASSLGTESFNEQFF.

The rearrangement uses TRBV24-1 and TRBJ2-2; D possibly corresponds to TRBD2 (5 bases). CDR1 is KGHDR, CDR2 SFDVKD, per germline. The CDR3 is made up of 16 amino acids. The germline V and J ends were trimmed by 4 bases and 1 base, with 12 bases remaining between them. CDR3 amino acids: CATSERRVWNTGELFF. In DNA form, the CDR3 reads TGTGCCACCAGTGAGAGGCGGGTGTGGAACACCGGGGAGCTGTTTTTT.

V usage is TRBV9 and J usage is TRBJ2-7, with 7 bases matching TRBD1. The CDR3 consists of 16 residues. Germline-derived CDR1 and CDR2 are SGDLS and YYNGEE. J gave up 0 bases and V 0 bases, and 6 bases lay outside the gene matches. In DNA, the CDR3 is TGTGCCAGCAGCGTAGGTCGTTGGGACAGCTCCTACGAGCAGTACTTC. Protein: CASSVGRWDSSYEQYF.

The V gene is TRBV5-1, the J gene TRBJ2-5, with 7 bases identical to TRBD1. CDR1 is SGHRS, CDR2 YFSETQ, per germline. J lost 3 bases, V lost 3 bases, and 2 bases had no gene match. The length of the CDR3 is 13 residues. The CDR3 region has the DNA TGCGCCAGCAGCTCTGGGACAGAAGAGACCCAGTACTTC. Its translation: CASSSGTEETQYF. Looking up the rest from reference TRBV5-1 and TRBJ2-5 gives the full variable domain: KAGVTQTPRYLIKTRGQQVTLSCSPISGHRSVSWYQQTPGQGLQFLFEYFSETQRNKGNFPGRFSGRQFSNSRSEMNVSTLELGDSALYLCASSSGTEETQYFGPGTRLLVL.

This chain joins TRBV4-1 and TRBJ2-1; TRBD2 matches at 8 bases. CDR3 length: 16 amino acids. Germline V CDR1 and CDR2: MGHRA, YSYEKL. J was trimmed by 0 bases and V by 4 bases; bases with no gene match: 5. The DNA for the CDR3 is TGCGCCAGCAGCCTTAGCGGGGAGATCTCCTACAATGAGCAGTTCTTC. Protein product: CASSLSGEISYNEQFF.

V gene TRBV18 combines with J gene TRBJ1-6; weak D call: TRBD1 (5 bases). V dropped 3 bases and J dropped 8 bases, with 14 bases sitting between them. The CDR3 runs to 15 residues. In germline, CDR1 is KGHSH, CDR2 LQKENI. The CDR3 is CASSPSTVRDSPLHF. The CDR3 DNA reads as TGTGCCAGCTCACCCTCGACAGTTAGGGATTCACCCCTCCACTTT.

The chain joins TRBV30 to TRBJ1-2, with D possibly TRBD1 on 5 matching bases. Germline CDR1 reads GTSNPN; CDR2 reads SVGIG (reference sequence). V lost 1 base and J 6 bases, leaving 12 bases between the germline ends. The CDR3 extends over 13 amino acids. As DNA, the CDR3 is TGTGCCTGGAGTGCCGGGGGGGATCATGGCTACACCTTC. Amino acid sequence: CAWSAGGDHGYTF.

The chain links TRBV11-2 to TRBJ1-1; D might be TRBD1 (6 bases). V lost 4 bases, J lost 4 bases, and 16 bases lay in between. This CDR3 spans 15 amino acids. The V gene's germline CDR1 is SGHAT and CDR2 FQNNGV. The CDR3 nucleotides are TGTGCCAGCAGCTCACAGGGTTTTTCGGGCACTGAAGCTTTCTTT. This gives the protein CASSSQGFSGTEAFF.